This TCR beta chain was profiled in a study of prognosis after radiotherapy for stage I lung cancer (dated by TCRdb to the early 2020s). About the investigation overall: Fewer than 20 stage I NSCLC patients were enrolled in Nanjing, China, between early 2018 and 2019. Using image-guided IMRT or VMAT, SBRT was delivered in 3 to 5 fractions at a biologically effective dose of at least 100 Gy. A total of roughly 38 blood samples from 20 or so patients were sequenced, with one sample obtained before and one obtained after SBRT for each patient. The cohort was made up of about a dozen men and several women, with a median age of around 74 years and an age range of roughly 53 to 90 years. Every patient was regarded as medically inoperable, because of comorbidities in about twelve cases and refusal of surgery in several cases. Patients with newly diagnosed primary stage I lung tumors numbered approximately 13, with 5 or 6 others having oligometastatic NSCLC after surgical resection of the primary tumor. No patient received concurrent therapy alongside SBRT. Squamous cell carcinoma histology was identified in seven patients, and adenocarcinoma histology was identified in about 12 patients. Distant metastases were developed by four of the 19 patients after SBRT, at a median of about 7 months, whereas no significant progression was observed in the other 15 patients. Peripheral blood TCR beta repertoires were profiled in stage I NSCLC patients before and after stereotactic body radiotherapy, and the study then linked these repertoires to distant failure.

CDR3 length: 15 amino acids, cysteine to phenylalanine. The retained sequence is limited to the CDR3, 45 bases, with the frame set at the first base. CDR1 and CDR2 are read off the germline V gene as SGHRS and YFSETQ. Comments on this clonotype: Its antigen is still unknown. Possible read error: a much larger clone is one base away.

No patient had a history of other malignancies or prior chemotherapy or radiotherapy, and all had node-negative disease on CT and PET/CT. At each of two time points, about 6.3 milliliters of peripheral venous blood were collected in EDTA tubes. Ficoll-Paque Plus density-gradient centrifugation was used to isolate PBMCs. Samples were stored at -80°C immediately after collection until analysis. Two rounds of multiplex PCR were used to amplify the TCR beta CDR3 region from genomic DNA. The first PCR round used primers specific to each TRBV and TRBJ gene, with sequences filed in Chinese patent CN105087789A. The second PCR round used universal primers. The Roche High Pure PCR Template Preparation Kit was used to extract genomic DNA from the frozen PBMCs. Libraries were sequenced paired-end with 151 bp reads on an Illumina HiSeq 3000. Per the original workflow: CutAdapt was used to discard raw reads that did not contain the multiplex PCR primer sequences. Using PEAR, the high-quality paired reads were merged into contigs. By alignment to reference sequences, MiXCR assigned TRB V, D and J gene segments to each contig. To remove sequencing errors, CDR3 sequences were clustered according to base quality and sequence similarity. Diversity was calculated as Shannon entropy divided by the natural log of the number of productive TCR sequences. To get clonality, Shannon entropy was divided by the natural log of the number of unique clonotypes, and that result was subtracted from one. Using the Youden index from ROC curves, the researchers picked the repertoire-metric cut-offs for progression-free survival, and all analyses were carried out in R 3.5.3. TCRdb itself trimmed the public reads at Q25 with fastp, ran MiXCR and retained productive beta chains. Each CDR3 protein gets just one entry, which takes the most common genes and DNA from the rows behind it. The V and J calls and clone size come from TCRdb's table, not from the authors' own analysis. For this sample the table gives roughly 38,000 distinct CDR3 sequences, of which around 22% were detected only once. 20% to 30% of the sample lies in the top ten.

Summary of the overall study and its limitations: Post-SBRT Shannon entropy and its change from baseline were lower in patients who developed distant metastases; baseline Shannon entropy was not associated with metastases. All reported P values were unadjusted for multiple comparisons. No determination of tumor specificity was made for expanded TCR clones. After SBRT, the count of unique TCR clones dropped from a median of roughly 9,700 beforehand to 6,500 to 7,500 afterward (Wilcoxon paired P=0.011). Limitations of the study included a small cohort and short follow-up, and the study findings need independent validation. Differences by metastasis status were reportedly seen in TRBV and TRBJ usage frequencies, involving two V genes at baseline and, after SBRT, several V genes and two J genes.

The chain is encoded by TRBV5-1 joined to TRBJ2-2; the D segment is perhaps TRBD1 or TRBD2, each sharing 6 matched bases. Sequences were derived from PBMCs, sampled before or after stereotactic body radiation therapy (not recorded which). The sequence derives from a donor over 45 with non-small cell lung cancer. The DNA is TGCGCCAGCAGACCGGCACACACAGGGTCCGGGGGGCTGTTTTTT. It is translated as CASRPAHTGSGGLFF.